This TCR beta chain was retrieved from a study of blood T cell repertoires in COVID-19. Study-wide background: PBMCs, B-cell-depleted T cells, or T cells were the source of the cDNA or gDNA that made up the material.

The cohort comprised adults aged about 18 to 89 years residing in approximately 22 US areas. The protocol was immunoSEQ multiplex PCR, while the TCRdb copy is restricted to in-frame clones and leaves out a portion. Among approximately 220,000 clones listed, nearly 90% were seen once. The CDR3 covers 16 residues. V dropped 3 bases and J dropped 2 bases, with 16 bases sitting between them. Germline assignment: CDR1 LGHDT and CDR2 YNNKEL (reference sequence). This sequence was found in a woman aged 25 to 39 with acute COVID-19. Sequenced material: PBMCs or T cells enriched from blood (not recorded which). The chain has TRBV3-1 (or the pseudogene TRBV3-2) and TRBJ1-2, with D possibly matching TRBD1 (5 bases). CDR3 amino acids: CASSQGLSFSNYGYTF. The CDR3 coding sequence is TGTGCCAGCAGCCAGGGACTCAGCTTTTCCAACTATGGCTACACCTTC.